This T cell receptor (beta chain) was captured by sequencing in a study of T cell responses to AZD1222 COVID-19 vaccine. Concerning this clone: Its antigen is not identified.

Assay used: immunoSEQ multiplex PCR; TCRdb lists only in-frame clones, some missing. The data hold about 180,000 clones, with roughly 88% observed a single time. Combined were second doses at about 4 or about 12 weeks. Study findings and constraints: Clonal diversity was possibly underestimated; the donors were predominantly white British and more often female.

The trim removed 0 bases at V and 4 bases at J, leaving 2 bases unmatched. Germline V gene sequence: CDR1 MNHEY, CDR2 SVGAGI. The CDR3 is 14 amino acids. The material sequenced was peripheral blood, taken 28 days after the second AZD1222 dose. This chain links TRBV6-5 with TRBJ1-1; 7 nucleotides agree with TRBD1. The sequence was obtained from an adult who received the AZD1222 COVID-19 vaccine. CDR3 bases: TGTGCCAGCAGTTACTCGGGACAGTTCACTGAAGCTTTCTTT. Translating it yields CASSYSGQFTEAFF.